What follows are 20 T cell receptor beta chains derived from one specimen sequenced in a study of shared clonotypes between healthy human individuals. Using immunoSEQ multiplex PCR, the repertoire was profiled, and TCRdb retains in-frame clones only, with some absent. This repertoire shows hundreds of thousands of clones, almost 97% found once; its top ten account for approximately 0.057%. Material for sequencing was naive CD4+ T cells sorted from blood. The subset here: CD45RA+ positively selected. These TCRs come from a woman aged 30 to 39 in good health.

This clone was seen only a few times. The genes are TRBV28 and TRBJ1-5; 7 bases agree with TRBD1. The CDR3 runs 15 residues. CDR1 is MDHEN and CDR2 is SYDVKM in the germline V gene. Trimming cost V 6 bases and J 5 bases; bases outside gene matches: 10. CDR3 amino acids: CASSSPTGSHQPQHF. In DNA, the CDR3 is TGTGCCAGCAGCAGCCCGACAGGGTCACATCAGCCCCAGCATTTT.

The rearrangement links TRBV19 to TRBJ1-5; TRBD1 might be the D (6 bases). Germline-derived CDR1 and CDR2 are LNHDA and SQIVND (reference sequence). The V end lost 1 base, the J end lost 0 bases, and 7 bases lay between the germline ends. The CDR3 sequence is 15 residues long. CDR3 loop: CASSIGRGSNQPQHF. The CDR3 coding sequence is TGTGCCAGTAGTATAGGCAGGGGTAGCAATCAGCCCCAGCATTTT.

V gene TRBV9 combines with J gene TRBJ2-3; D possibly corresponds to TRBD1 (6 bases). Germline-derived CDR1 and CDR2 are SGDLS and YYNGEE. The V end was cut by 0 bases, the J end by 0 bases, with 14 bases between. The CDR3 is made up of 17 amino acids. CDR3 protein: CASSVDSGTTSTDTQYF. CDR3 nucleotides: TGTGCCAGCAGCGTAGATTCCGGGACAACTAGCACAGATACGCAGTATTTT.

The CDR3 here is CAWSGLQQETQYF. CDR3 DNA sequence: TGTGCCTGGAGTGGACTACAGCAAGAGACCCAGTACTTC. The V and J genes are TRBV30 and TRBJ2-5; perhaps TRBD2 as D (5 bases). Trimming removed 1 base at V and 2 bases at J, with 8 bases between. Germline assignment: CDR1 GTSNPN and CDR2 SVGIG (reference sequence). The CDR3 sequence is 13 residues long.

The chain couples TRBV28 to TRBJ1-2; the D gene is possibly TRBD1 (5 bases). The CDR3 extends over 14 amino acids. Per the germline V gene, CDR1 is MDHEN and CDR2 is SYDVKM. V lost 2 bases and J lost 4, with 11 bases in between. The CDR3 DNA is TGTGCCAGCAGTTTAGAGGGGCGGAGCTATGGCTACACCTTC. Translation: CASSLEGRSYGYTF.

This rearrangement joins TRBV11-2 to TRBJ2-3; no definite D call. Trimming cost V 5 bases and J 0 bases, with 6 bases left between them. In germline, CDR1 is SGHAT, CDR2 FQNNGV. The CDR3 has 13 residues. CDR3: CASSRRSTDTQYF. The CDR3 DNA sequence: TGTGCCAGCAGCCGACGGAGCACAGATACGCAGTATTTT.

The genes are TRBV18 and TRBJ1-5; D is uncertain. V shed 3 bases and J shed 0 bases, with 12 bases lying between them. Germline values: CDR1 KGHSH, CDR2 LQKENI. The CDR3 totals 16 residues. CDR3 loop: CASSPPEPNSNQPQHF. CDR3 bases: TGTGCCAGCTCACCCCCCGAACCAAATAGCAATCAGCCCCAGCATTTT.

The chain is built from TRBV28 and TRBJ1-5; no clear D. Trimming stripped 6 bases from V and 7 bases from J, with 13 bases between. The length of the CDR3 is 13 residues. The V gene's germline CDR1 is MDHEN and CDR2 SYDVKM. This chain's CDR3 is CASRTDPPQPQHF. Here the CDR3 DNA reads TGTGCCAGCAGAACCGACCCCCCGCAGCCCCAGCATTTT. Full variable domain (rest looked up from reference TRBV28 and TRBJ1-5): DVKVTQSSRYLVKRTGEKVFLECVQDMDHENMFWYRQDPGLGLRLIYFSYDVKMKEKGDIPEGYSVSREKKERFSLILESASTNQTSMYLCASRTDPPQPQHFGDGTRLSIL.

This clone is a singleton in its sample. The V call is TRBV6-1, the J call TRBJ2-3; 9 bases are shared with TRBD2. Germline CDR1 MNHNS, CDR2 SASEGT. With V trimmed by 7 bases and J by 3 bases, 8 bases remained unmatched. This CDR3 contains 15 residues. The CDR3 is CASILAGVPTDTQYF. The CDR3 DNA reads as TGTGCCAGCATTTTAGCGGGGGTACCAACAGATACGCAGTATTTT.

This clone appeared once. The V gene is TRBV6-5, the J gene TRBJ1-3; TRBD1 agrees at 7 bases. The trim removed 7 bases at V and 2 bases at J, leaving 5 bases unmatched. The CDR3 is 14 amino acids. CDR1 and CDR2 from the germline V gene are MNHEY and SVGAGI. CDR3 residues: CASTPDRAGNTIYF. The CDR3 DNA sequence: TGTGCCAGCACCCCCGACAGGGCTGGAAACACCATATATTTT.

The CDR3 coding sequence is TGTGCCATCAACCGGGACAGGGCCTCTGGGGCCAACGTCCTGACTTTC. Translation gives CAINRDRASGANVLTF. V and J are TRBV19 and TRBJ2-6; the match to TRBD1 covers 9 bases. The CDR3 has 16 residues. Germline trimming cut 10 bases from V and 0 bases from J; bases unmatched to any gene: 7. In germline, CDR1 is LNHDA, CDR2 SQIVND (reference sequence).

The J gene is TRBJ2-3, the V gene TRBV11-3; 8 nucleotides agree with TRBD1. Germline trimming cut 0 bases from V and 1 base from J; bases unmatched to any gene: 6. The germline V gene encodes CDR1 SGHNT and CDR2 YENEEA. The CDR3 covers 17 residues. CDR3 region: CASSLDAGGVRTDTQYF. The CDR3 coding sequence is TGTGCCAGCAGCTTAGACGCAGGGGGCGTTCGCACAGATACGCAGTATTTT.

The rearrangement joins TRBV5-1 to TRBJ2-7; 8 bases match TRBD1. This CDR3 is built from 15 residues. Trimming at V came to 2 bases and at J to 3 bases, leaving 7 bases not matched to a gene. Germline V gene lookup returns CDR1 SGHRS and CDR2 YFSETQ. The CDR3 nucleotides are TGCGCCAGCAGCTTACGGACAGGGACGGACTACGAGCAGTACTTC. As protein: CASSLRTGTDYEQYF.

The CDR3 bases are TGTGCCAGCAGCACCCTCAACCAGAGGAACACTGAAGCTTTCTTT. It yields the protein CASSTLNQRNTEAFF. The chain links TRBV5-6 to TRBJ1-1; D not resolved. With 4 bases removed from V and 1 base from J, the gap between germline ends came to 14 bases. This CDR3 is built from 15 residues. Germline values: CDR1 SGHDT, CDR2 YYEEEE.

This clone occurred once. The rearrangement links TRBV19 to TRBJ1-1; 9 nucleotides agree with TRBD1. Germline CDR1 and CDR2: LNHDA and SQIVND (reference sequence). This CDR3 spans 15 amino acids. The ends lost 5 bases at V and 1 base at J; junction bases unmatched: 5. Here the CDR3 reads CASSPGQGRNTEAFF. The DNA of the CDR3 is TGTGCCAGTAGTCCTGGACAGGGGCGGAACACTGAAGCTTTCTTT.

This clone has a single count. CDR3 nucleotides: TGTGCCAGCAGCGCAACTAGCGGTGCCTACAATGAGCAGTTCTTC. It translates to CASSATSGAYNEQFF. The V gene is TRBV7-2, the J gene TRBJ2-1; 8 nucleotides line up with TRBD2. This CDR3 spans 15 amino acids. The germline gives CDR1 SGHTA, CDR2 FQGNSA. V lost 5 bases, J lost 2 bases, and 5 bases stayed unmatched.

This chain connects TRBV11-2 to TRBJ2-1, with TRBD2 identical over 10 bases. CDR1 SGHAT and CDR2 FQNNGV come from the germline V gene. With V trimmed by 5 bases and J by 1 base, 5 bases remained unmatched. The CDR3 covers 16 residues. This chain's CDR3 is CASSKLAGASYNEQFF. CDR3 coding DNA: TGTGCCAGCAGCAAGCTAGCGGGAGCATCCTACAATGAGCAGTTCTTC. The entire variable domain, with the rest obtained from reference TRBV11-2 and TRBJ2-1, is as follows: EAGVAQSPRYKIIEKRQSVAFWCNPISGHATLYWYQQILGQGPKLLIQFQNNGVVDDSQLPKDRFSAERLKGVDSTLKIQPAKLEDSAVYLCASSKLAGASYNEQFFGPGTRLTVL.

This clone was recorded only once. The chain joins TRBV4-2 to TRBJ1-2; no reliable D call. V was cut by 3 bases and J by 6 bases, with 17 bases left in between. Germline-derived CDR1 and CDR2 are LGHNA and YNFKEQ. The CDR3 is made up of 15 amino acids. The CDR3 coding sequence is TGTGCCAGCAGCCACCTGTCCCCGGTTGAGGATGGCTACACCTTC. This translates into CASSHLSPVEDGYTF.

V gene TRBV19 combines with J gene TRBJ1-5, with no clear D. V was pared by 5 bases and J by 3 bases, with 8 bases between. From germline, CDR1 is LNHDA and CDR2 SQIVND (reference sequence). The CDR3 is 13 residues long. Here the CDR3 DNA reads TGTGCCAGTAGTTCAAAGTTCAATCAGCCCCAGCATTTT. Encoded protein: CASSSKFNQPQHF.

This chain joins TRBV10-1 and TRBJ2-7; D is ambiguous. Germline-derived CDR1 and CDR2 are WNHNN and SYGVQD (reference sequence). The germline V and J ends were trimmed by 0 bases and 3 bases, with 6 bases remaining between them. This CDR3 contains 13 residues. The CDR3 DNA is TGCGCCAGCAGTGAGTCTAGTGGCTACGAGCAGTACTTC. It translates to CASSESSGYEQYF.